This T cell receptor (beta chain) comes out of a study of cytomegalovirus exposure and HLA in healthy donors. Points from the study as a whole: Some TCR beta chains (roughly 150 of them) were listed as cytomegalovirus-associated. The majority of TCR sequences were rare, yet some public TCRs appeared in many donors.

This table comes from immunoSEQ multiplex PCR, and its TCRdb copy is limited to in-frame clones, with some not included. The sample shows approximately 180,000 clones, about 86% of them seen only once. With V trimmed by 7 bases and J by 3 bases, 0 bases remained unmatched. This CDR3 comprises 12 residues. Germline loops: CDR1 SGDLS, CDR2 YYNGEE. Notes on this clone: Antigen: not known.

This chain links TRBV9 with TRBJ2-3, with 9 positions matching TRBD2. The origin of this receptor is a woman aged 25 to 39 in good health and CMV-seronegative. The sequenced sample consisted of PBMCs. The DNA of the CDR3 is TGTGCCAGCGCGGGGGGGACAGATACGCAGTATTTT. Amino acid sequence: CASAGGTDTQYF. Full variable domain (rest looked up from reference TRBV9 and TRBJ2-3): DSGVTQTPKHLITATGQRVTLRCSPRSGDLSVYWYQQSLDQGLQFLIQYYNGEERAKGNILERFSAQQFPDLHSELNLSSLELGDSALYFCASAGGTDTQYFGPGTRLTVL.